This entry concerns a single TCR beta chain. What this receptor recognizes is not known. Base qualities are not recorded, but no much larger clone differs from it by a single base. The data derive from a study of CD8 T cells in ankylosing spondylitis listed by TCRdb under 2017. With regard to the full study: T cell receptor beta repertoires were profiled in healthy donors and ankylosing spondylitis patients so that disease-linked TCR variants could be found. The full study cohort was made up of about two dozen ankylosing spondylitis patients and 95 to 130 healthy donors. Peripheral blood was sampled, and synovial fluid was additionally collected from ankylosing spondylitis patients. General conclusions and limits of the study: Blood from ankylosing spondylitis patients appeared to be characterized by a TCR beta motif made up of seven or eight highly homologous amino acid variants. Significant enrichment of the disease-linked clones was reported in matched synovial fluid samples from ankylosing spondylitis patients. Some motif variants were previously reported in synovial fluid and blood of reactive arthritis patients, suggesting common disease-initiation mechanisms. The disease-linked clones had a CD8+ phenotype and were found at relatively low frequencies in peripheral blood.

TCRdb names Illumina HiSeq 2500 as the instrument used. Quantitative 5'-RACE with molecular barcodes was the method used to prepare the TCR beta libraries. In the authors' own workflow: Disease-linked TCR variants were identified with a new computational method built on a probabilistic model of VDJ rearrangement. TCRdb passed the public sequencing reads through fastp at Q25 and MiXCR, retaining productive beta sequences. Rows are combined by CDR3 protein, so each entry shows the most common genes and DNA. In this record, the V and J calls reflect TCRdb's handling and not the investigators' own analysis. This sample gives roughly 150,000 distinct CDR3 sequences in total; roughly 31% of them show up just once. Of the sample, 4.5% to 6% falls within the top ten clones. For each ankylosing spondylitis patient, the synovial fluid sample was matched to a blood sample from that same patient. V and J lose 2 bases and 0 bases, and a span of 8 bases separates them. From the germline V gene, CDR1 is KGHSH and CDR2 is LQKENI. The CDR3 spans 15 residues, from the cysteine through the phenylalanine. The retained sequence is limited to the CDR3, 45 bases, with the frame set at the first base.

The sample comprised synovial fluid, either unsorted or a sorted T cell fraction (not recorded which). The sequence links TRBV18 to TRBJ1-5, with a tentative D gene TRBD1 over 6 matching bases. This sequence originates from a male donor with ankylosing spondylitis. CDR3 protein: CASSPGGNSNQPQHF. In nucleotide form, the sequence is TGTGCCAGCTCACCAGGGGGCAATAGCAATCAGCCCCAGCATTTT.